This T cell receptor beta chain was identified during a study of CD8+CD57+ T cells in acquired aplastic anemia. In the study overall: Mean yield of DNA from sorted CD4+ and CD8+ cells was approximately 3 ug.

Genomic DNA provided the template from which TCR beta VDJ and CDR3 profiles were obtained. TCRdb recomputed calls from the reads with MiXCR, one row per CDR3 protein. The sample lists about 270,000 distinct CDR3 sequences; about 56% were seen once. With 6 bases clipped from V and 7 bases from J, the junction kept 8 bases outside the gene matches. The CDR3 extends over 15 amino acids. CDR1 is KGHSH and CDR2 is LQKENI in the germline V gene. Specimen: sorted CD4+, CD8+, or CD8+CD57+ T cells (not recorded which) from PBMCs. J is TRBJ1-6 and V is TRBV18; 8 bases are a match to TRBD1. The origin of this receptor is a human donor with severe aplastic anemia or a healthy control (not recorded which). The CDR3 reads CASSRDRRVNSPLHF. For the CDR3, the DNA is TGTGCCAGCTCGCGGGACAGGAGGGTAAATTCACCCCTCCACTTT.